The 21 T cell receptor beta chains presented below share a single source sample, sequenced in a study of T-cell memory formation after mild COVID-19. TCRdb called the 5' RACE reads again in MiXCR, with one record for every CDR3 protein. This sample has roughly 450,000 distinct CDR3 sequences, with 18% found just once. The sample taken for sequencing was PBMCs or a T cell subset sorted from them (not recorded which). Receptor source: an adult woman who had mild COVID-19 (a few samples of this study predate the infection). Cell type and time point are not known.

The rearrangement links TRBV13 to TRBJ2-5, with D perhaps TRBD1 or TRBD2 (6 bases each). The germline V gene encodes CDR1 PRHDT and CDR2 FYEKMQ (reference sequence). CDR3 length: 14 residues. V was cut by 3 bases and J by 1 base, with 9 bases left in between. The CDR3 DNA reads as TGTGCCAGCAGCTTTAGGGGGGCCCAAGAGACCCAGTACTTC. Translating it yields CASSFRGAQETQYF.

Here the CDR3 DNA reads TGCGCCAGCAGCTTGGATACCCGGACAGGGGCCAGCAATGAGCAGTTCTTC. This gives the protein CASSLDTRTGASNEQFF. The rearrangement uses TRBV5-1 and TRBJ2-1; 9 bases line up with TRBD1. There are 17 residues in the CDR3. CDR1 and CDR2 (germline): SGHRS, YFSETQ. The V and J ends lost 0 bases and 6 bases, in that order; junction bases with no gene match: 10.

This clonotype was observed a handful of times. The chain has TRBV9 and TRBJ2-7; D may be TRBD1 (6 bases). V lost 3 bases to trimming and J lost 2 bases, with 12 bases between them. Per the germline V gene, CDR1 is SGDLS and CDR2 is YYNGEE. The CDR3 runs 14 residues. This chain's CDR3 is CASSARQATYEQYF. The CDR3 nucleotides read TGTGCCAGCAGCGCAAGACAGGCCACCTACGAGCAGTACTTC.

The table lists this clonotype with a few counts. The J gene is TRBJ2-5, the V gene TRBV24-1, with D tentatively TRBD1 (6 bases). The germline V gene has CDR1 KGHDR and CDR2 SFDVKD. V lost 3 bases and J 5 bases, leaving 15 bases between the germline ends. CDR3 size: 15 residues. The CDR3 region is CATSDPRTARETQYF. DNA of the CDR3: TGTGCCACCAGTGATCCTCGGACAGCCCGGGAGACCCAGTACTTC.

The CDR3 is CASSYSRDTGELFF. The CDR3 bases are TGTGCCAGCAGTTACTCGAGGGATACCGGGGAGCTGTTTTTT. This chain uses TRBV6-5 with TRBJ2-2; D is possibly TRBD2 (5 bases). V lost 0 bases and J 5 bases, leaving 7 bases between the germline ends. CDR1 and CDR2 (germline): MNHEY, SVGAGI. The CDR3 covers 14 residues.

The rearrangement joins TRBV20-1 to TRBJ2-2; 10 positions match TRBD1. V gave up 0 bases and J gave up 5 bases; unmatched junction bases: 9. The CDR3 is 17 amino acids. Germline loops: CDR1 DFQATT, CDR2 SNEGSKA (reference sequence). The CDR3 coding sequence is TGCAGTGCTAGAGATCGGGTCGGGACAGGGGTGACCGGGGAGCTGTTTTTT. Translating gives CSARDRVGTGVTGELFF.

The chain links TRBV27 to TRBJ2-7; perhaps TRBD1 as D (6 bases). The CDR3 covers 13 residues. V shed 6 bases and J shed 3 bases, with 12 bases lying between them. Germline V gene lookup returns CDR1 MNHEY and CDR2 SMNVEV (reference sequence). In nucleotides, the CDR3 is TGTGCCAGCAGCCACAGGGTCGGCTACGAGCAGTACTTC. It translates to CASSHRVGYEQYF.

V usage is TRBV7-6 and J usage is TRBJ1-1; tentative D call: TRBD1 (5 bases). The V end lost 1 base, the J end lost 0 bases, and 18 bases lay between the germline ends. CDR1 and CDR2 (germline): SGHVS, FNYEAQ. The CDR3 runs to 18 residues. The CDR3 region is CASSLVRGGGYMNTEAFF. The CDR3 coding sequence is TGTGCCAGCAGCTTAGTGCGTGGGGGAGGGTACATGAACACTGAAGCTTTCTTT.

The table lists this clonotype with a few counts. The chain couples TRBV5-1 to TRBJ2-7; the match to TRBD1 covers 8 bases. The CDR3 covers 17 residues. Per the germline V gene, CDR1 is SGHRS and CDR2 is YFSETQ. Trimming cost V 0 bases and J 3 bases; bases outside gene matches: 11. The CDR3 sequence is CASSLGPQTGDIYEQYF. CDR3 nucleotides: TGCGCCAGCAGCTTGGGACCCCAGACAGGGGATATCTACGAGCAGTACTTC. The variable domain in full, completed from reference TRBV5-1 and TRBJ2-7, reads KAGVTQTPRYLIKTRGQQVTLSCSPISGHRSVSWYQQTPGQGLQFLFEYFSETQRNKGNFPGRFSGRQFSNSRSEMNVSTLELGDSALYLCASSLGPQTGDIYEQYFGPGTRLTVT.

The chain has TRBV24-1 and TRBJ2-3; D assignment may be TRBD1 or TRBD2 (6 bases each). The V and J ends lost 7 bases and 3 bases respectively, with 16 bases between them. The germline V gene encodes CDR1 KGHDR and CDR2 SFDVKD. This CDR3 contains 15 residues. CDR3 nucleotide sequence: TGTGCCACCAGGGGATTGGGGGGCGCGACAGATACGCAGTATTTT. Encoded protein: CATRGLGGATDTQYF.

The sample holds a few counts of this clonotype. The chain has TRBV24-1 and TRBJ2-7; a possible D gene is TRBD2 (5 bases). Trimming left V 7 bases short and J 7 bases short, with 22 bases between. Germline V gene lookup returns CDR1 KGHDR and CDR2 SFDVKD. The CDR3 has 15 residues. CDR3 loop: CATRRTLRATEEQYF. The CDR3 DNA reads TGTGCCACCAGACGGACTCTGAGAGCTACGGAGGAGCAGTACTTC.

This clonotype has only a few counts. This chain links TRBV30 with TRBJ1-3, with D hard to call. The germline CDR1 and CDR2 sequences are GTSNPN and SVGIG (reference sequence). V shed 5 bases and J shed 4 bases, with 12 bases lying between them. The CDR3 runs 13 residues. In nucleotides, the CDR3 is TGTGCCTGGCTTGAAAACCTCGGAAACACCATATATTTT. This codes for CAWLENLGNTIYF.

The chain joins TRBV7-2 to TRBJ2-1; TRBD1 might be the D (6 bases). The CDR3 runs 15 residues. CDR1 is SGHTA and CDR2 is FQGNSA in the germline V gene. The V end lost 5 bases, the J end lost 0 bases, and 11 bases lay between the germline ends. The CDR3 protein is CASSPRTASYNEQFF. CDR3 coding DNA: TGTGCCAGCAGCCCCCGGACAGCCTCCTACAATGAGCAGTTCTTC.

This clonotype was seen only a few times. This rearrangement joins TRBV5-5 to TRBJ2-7, with D maybe TRBD1 (5 bases). The CDR3 has 13 amino acids. The V gene lost 0 bases and the J gene lost 12 bases, with 16 bases spanning the gap. Germline loops: CDR1 SGHKS, CDR2 YYEKEE (reference sequence). DNA of the CDR3: TGTGCCAGCAGCTTGGGGGGCAGAGCAGTTTTGTACTTC. Translation gives CASSLGGRAVLYF. The variable domain in full, with the rest retrieved from reference TRBV5-5 and TRBJ2-7, is DAGVTQSPTHLIKTRGQQVTLRCSPISGHKSVSWYQQVLGQGPQFIFQYYEKEERGRGNFPDRFSARQFPNYSSELNVNALLLGDSALYLCASSLGGRAVLYFGPGTRLTVT.

This clonotype came up a few times. V usage is TRBV5-1 and J usage is TRBJ2-3; 12 bases map to TRBD2. With V trimmed by 0 bases and J by 0 bases, 5 bases remained unmatched. The V gene's germline CDR1 is SGHRS and CDR2 YFSETQ. This CDR3 has 18 amino acids. DNA for the CDR3: TGCGCCAGCAGCTTGGGAACTAGCGGGGGGCCTAGCACAGATACGCAGTATTTT. Encoded protein: CASSLGTSGGPSTDTQYF.

The chain couples TRBV6-2 or TRBV6-3 to TRBJ2-1, with 9 bases matching TRBD2. The length of the CDR3 is 15 residues. Germline V gives CDR1 MNHEY, CDR2 SVGEGT. V was clipped by 3 bases and J by 8 bases; unmatched bases: 8. Here the CDR3 reads CASSYWRGGTDEQFF. CDR3 bases: TGTGCCAGCAGTTATTGGCGGGGGGGCACCGATGAGCAGTTCTTC.

The chain uses TRBV20-1 and TRBJ1-4; D remains unclear. Trimming left V 3 bases short and J 5 bases short, with 22 bases between. The CDR3 is 17 residues long. Germline lookup yields CDR1 DFQATT and CDR2 SNEGSKA (reference sequence). The CDR3: CSASVPFIRNLNEKLFF. In nucleotides, the CDR3 is TGCAGTGCTAGCGTACCTTTCATCCGGAACCTAAATGAAAAACTGTTTTTT.

The genes are TRBV18 and TRBJ2-4; D gene ambiguous. The CDR3 has 15 amino acids. Trimming pared 3 bases from V and 1 base from J, leaving 10 bases between. Germline CDR1 is KGHSH and CDR2 is LQKENI. CDR3 nucleotide sequence: TGTGCCAGCTCACCTCGTACAGAGGCCAAAAACATTCAGTACTTC. Encoded protein: CASSPRTEAKNIQYF.

The sample holds one count of this clonotype. The chain recombines TRBV2 with TRBJ1-5, with 8 nucleotides matching TRBD1. Losses at the gene ends were 3 bases for V and 6 bases for J; bases not matched to a gene: 7. The germline V gene encodes CDR1 SNHLY and CDR2 FYNNEI. The CDR3 has 15 residues. The CDR3, as DNA: TGTGCCAGCAGTGAGGGACAGGTATCGGGTCAGCCCCAGCATTTT. It translates to CASSEGQVSGQPQHF.

This clonotype was detected a few times. The rearrangement uses TRBV15 and TRBJ1-4, with no clear D. The V and J ends lost 0 bases and 10 bases respectively, with 12 bases between them. The CDR3 sequence is 14 residues long. CDR1 and CDR2 from the germline V gene are LNHNV and YYDKDF (reference sequence). The CDR3 reads CATSRDTLKAKLFF. The CDR3 bases are TGTGCCACCAGCAGAGATACGCTTAAGGCAAAACTGTTTTTT.

This clonotype was detected only a few times. The genes are TRBV7-2 and TRBJ2-1, with 9 bases lining up with TRBD2. CDR1 SGHTA and CDR2 FQGNSA come from the germline V gene. CDR3 length: 17 residues. The V segment lost 1 base and the J segment 8 bases; nucleotides outside the gene matches: 12. CDR3 DNA: TGTGCCAGCAGCTTAGTTCGCGGGAGGGCCCGGGGGGATGAGCAGTTCTTC. It is translated as CASSLVRGRARGDEQFF.